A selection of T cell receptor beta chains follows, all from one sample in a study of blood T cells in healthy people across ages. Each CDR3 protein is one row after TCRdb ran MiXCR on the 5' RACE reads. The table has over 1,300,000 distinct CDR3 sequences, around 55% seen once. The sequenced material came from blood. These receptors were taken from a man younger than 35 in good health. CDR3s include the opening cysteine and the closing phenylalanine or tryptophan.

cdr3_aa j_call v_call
CASSGGTSGTQYF - TRBV2
CASSVGDSGELFF TRBJ2-2 TRBV28
CRGSGPSSYEQYF TRBJ2-7 TRBV29-1
CASSITGGHSPLHF TRBJ1-6 TRBV28
CASTPQGTGETQYF TRBJ2-5 TRBV6-6
CALYAANVLTF TRBJ2-6 TRBV7-9
CASLDPQGLSYNEQFF TRBJ2-1 TRBV6-2/TRBV6-3
CASSFDRVAKNIQYF TRBJ2-4 TRBV13
CASSVGAGQDYEQYF TRBJ2-7 TRBV9
CASSFAIDRAGDQPQHF TRBJ1-5 TRBV7-2
CASSQGGSDTGELFF TRBJ2-2 TRBV3-1
CASSLARTGGAIQYF TRBJ2-4 TRBV7-2
CASSEEQFF TRBJ2-1 TRBV13
CASSYSLAGAIGSYNEQFF TRBJ2-1 TRBV6-2/TRBV6-3
CASSTSQGIYEQYF TRBJ2-7 TRBV6-6
CAIGGLGKLMYQETQYF TRBJ2-5 TRBV10-3
CASSLGQRNYEQYF TRBJ2-7 TRBV5-1
CASGAAQTQETQYF TRBJ2-5 TRBV7-8
CASSLGGDTEAFF TRBJ1-1 TRBV12-3/TRBV12-4
CASSLSGLGEQFF TRBJ2-1 TRBV6-6
CSARDVARGSYNEQFF TRBJ2-1 TRBV20-1
CSVDNRGFVVTEQFF TRBJ2-1 TRBV29-1
CSAPGLRNTEAFF TRBJ1-1 TRBV29-1
CSATLTGQANYGYTF TRBJ1-2 TRBV20-1
CASSTGRFTSGKGYEQYF - TRBV3-1
CASSFGGYLSYNEQFF TRBJ2-1 TRBV12-3/TRBV12-4
CASSGGQVMEQYF TRBJ2-5 TRBV5-1
CASSSGTGLMELFF TRBJ1-4 TRBV7-9
CSARGPGGGNIQYF TRBJ2-4 TRBV20-1
CASSFDHEQYF TRBJ2-4 TRBV5-5
CASSESNGGEQFF TRBJ2-1 TRBV2
CASSLAGEEWVEGYTF TRBJ1-2 TRBV7-8
CSVTGTAAPSGNTIYF TRBJ1-3 TRBV29-1
CSAREGQGAEYGYTF TRBJ1-2 TRBV20-1
CASSLGGRYSSYEQYF TRBJ2-7 TRBV7-9
CASSQGTFGLAGSPDGMYF TRBJ2-5 TRBV3-1
CASSRGLINYGYTF TRBJ1-2 TRBV11-2
CASSKQEGVYNEQYF - TRBV4-1
CASSLASGRNYEQYF TRBJ2-7 TRBV7-9
CASSRSGKPNEQFF TRBJ2-1 TRBV12-3/TRBV12-4
CASSLAAGSGNEQFF TRBJ2-1 TRBV5-4
CASSLVSLAGGNEQFF TRBJ2-1 TRBV7-2
CASSGEIARGYGYTF TRBJ1-2 TRBV12-3/TRBV12-4
CSGTGEGETQYF TRBJ2-5 TRBV29-1
CSQRAATGNEQFF TRBJ2-1 TRBV29-1
CASGFPGTRLHNEQFF TRBJ2-1 TRBV12-5
CASSSRTRTSEQYF TRBJ2-7 TRBV11-2
CASSLAGDFASGNTIYF TRBJ1-3 TRBV28
CASSYGTGGTGELFF TRBJ2-2 TRBV6-5
CASIGQAEGYYEQYF TRBJ2-7 TRBV7-9
CSAIPRDGNQPQHF TRBJ1-5 TRBV29-1
CASSQVPGGDRTYGQYF TRBJ2-5 TRBV4-1
CASSLVTGPGNTIYF TRBJ1-3 TRBV7-9
CASSPTLARITYEQYF - TRBV27
CASSVTGDGGYTF TRBJ1-2 TRBV6-4
CASSLTGYRGANVLTF TRBJ2-6 TRBV5-5
CASSENSNQPQHF TRBJ1-5 TRBV5-6